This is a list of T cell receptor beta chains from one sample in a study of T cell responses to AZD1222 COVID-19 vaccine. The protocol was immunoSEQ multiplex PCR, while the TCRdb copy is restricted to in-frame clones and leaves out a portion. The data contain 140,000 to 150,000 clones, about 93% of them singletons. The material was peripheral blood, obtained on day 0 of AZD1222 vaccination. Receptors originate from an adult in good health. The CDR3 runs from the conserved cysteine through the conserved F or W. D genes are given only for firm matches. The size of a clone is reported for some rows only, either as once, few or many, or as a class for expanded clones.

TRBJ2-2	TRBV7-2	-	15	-	CASGDGGPNTGELFF	TGTGCCAGTGGAGACGGGGGCCCGAACACCGGGGAGCTGTTTTTT
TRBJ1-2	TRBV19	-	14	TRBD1	CASTPAGGADGYTF	TGTGCCAGTACCCCGGCAGGGGGCGCGGATGGCTACACCTTC
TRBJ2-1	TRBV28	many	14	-	CASELEGAYNEQFF	TGTGCCAGCGAACTGGAGGGGGCCTACAATGAGCAGTTCTTC
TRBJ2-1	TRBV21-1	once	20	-	CASSKEVEDRGTAFYNEQFF	TGTGCCAGCAGCAAAGAGGTAGAGGACAGGGGTACCGCATTCTACAATGAGCAGTTCTTC
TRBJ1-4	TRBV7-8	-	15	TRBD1	CASSPTTGHHEKLFF	TGTGCCAGCAGCCCGACGACAGGGCATCATGAAAAACTGTTTTTT
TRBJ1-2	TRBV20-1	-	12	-	CSASSQGGGYTF	TGCAGTGCTAGTTCTCAGGGAGGAGGCTACACCTTC
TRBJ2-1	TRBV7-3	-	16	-	CASSLSPAVSYNEQFF	TGTGCCAGCAGCTTAAGTCCCGCGGTATCTTACAATGAGCAGTTCTTC
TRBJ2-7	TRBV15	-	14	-	CATSRVGSTYEQYF	TGTGCCACCAGCAGAGTGGGTAGCACCTACGAGCAGTACTTC
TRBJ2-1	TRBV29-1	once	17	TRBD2	CSVRTGGASGSYNEQFF	TGCAGCGTTAGGACCGGGGGGGCCTCTGGCTCCTACAATGAGCAGTTCTTC
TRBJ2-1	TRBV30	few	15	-	CAWSVLGRTGSEQFF	TGTGCCTGGAGTGTATTGGGGAGGACCGGCAGCGAGCAGTTCTTC
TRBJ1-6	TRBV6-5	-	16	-	CASSSRDRKRNSPLHF	TGTGCCAGCAGTTCGCGAGACAGGAAACGTAATTCACCCCTCCACTTT
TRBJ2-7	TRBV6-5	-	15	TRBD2	CASSRHSGGTYEQYF	TGTGCCAGCAGTCGACATAGCGGGGGAACCTACGAGCAGTACTTC
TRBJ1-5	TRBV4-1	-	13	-	CASSQDRGQPQHF	TGCGCCAGCAGCCAAGATAGAGGCCAGCCCCAGCATTTT
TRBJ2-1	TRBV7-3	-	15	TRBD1	CASSSTTGVGNEQFF	TGTGCCAGCAGCTCCACCACAGGGGTGGGCAATGAGCAGTTCTTC
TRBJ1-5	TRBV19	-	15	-	CASSIGVGFNQPQHF	TGTGCCAGTAGTATAGGGGTGGGCTTCAATCAGCCCCAGCATTTT
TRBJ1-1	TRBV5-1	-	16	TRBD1	CASSLVAGGERTEAFF	TGCGCCAGCAGCTTGGTCGCAGGGGGAGAGCGCACTGAAGCTTTCTTT
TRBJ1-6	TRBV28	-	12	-	CASTDNNSPLHF	TGTGCCAGCACCGACAATAATTCACCCCTCCACTTT
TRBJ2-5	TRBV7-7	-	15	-	CASSLEGRDQETQYF	TGTGCTAGCAGCCTAGAGGGACGGGATCAAGAGACCCAGTACTTC
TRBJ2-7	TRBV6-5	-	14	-	CASSYSAGTYEQYF	TGTGCCAGCAGTTACTCGGCAGGCACCTACGAGCAGTACTTC
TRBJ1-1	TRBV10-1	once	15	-	CASSGQNDGNTEAFF	TGCGCCAGCAGTGGGCAGAACGACGGGAACACTGAAGCTTTCTTT
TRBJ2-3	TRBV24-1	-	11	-	CATAHGDTQYF	TGTGCCACCGCCCACGGGGATACGCAGTATTTT
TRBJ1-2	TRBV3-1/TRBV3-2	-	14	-	CASSQGGANYGYTF	TGTGCCAGCAGCCAGGGTGGGGCTAACTATGGCTACACCTTC
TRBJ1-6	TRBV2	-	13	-	CASRTDYNSPLHF	TGTGCCAGCAGGACAGACTATAATTCACCCCTCCACTTT
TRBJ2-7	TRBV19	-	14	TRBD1	CASSPPGQGWEQYF	TGTGCCAGTAGCCCACCGGGACAGGGATGGGAGCAGTACTTC
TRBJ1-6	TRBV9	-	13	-	CASSSGWENPLHF	TGTGCCAGCAGCTCTGGCTGGGAGAATCCCCTCCACTTT
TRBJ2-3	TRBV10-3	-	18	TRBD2	CAISESGTSGTLRDTQYF	TGTGCCATCAGTGAGTCAGGGACTAGCGGGACCTTGCGGGATACGCAGTATTTT
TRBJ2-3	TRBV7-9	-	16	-	CASSARESLGTDTQYF	TGTGCCAGCAGCGCCAGGGAGTCGTTAGGCACAGATACGCAGTATTTT